This T cell receptor (beta chain) was sequenced in a study of Tregs in tolerant kidney transplant recipients. Study observations and caveats: Antigen-driven expansion was suggested because donor-specific Tregs expanded more than all Tregs in tolerant patients.

The V gene end was trimmed by 1 base and the J gene end by 3 bases; junction bases not matched to a gene: 11. Germline CDR1 SGHVS, CDR2 FNYEAQ. This CDR3 has 17 residues. Mixed chimerism was transient after nonmyeloablative marrow transplants from related graft donors. Clones were read by immunoSEQ multiplex PCR, and TCRdb kept only the in-frame ones, dropping some. Of 50,000 or so clones listed, about 91% were seen once; the top ten hold about 15%. With respect to this clone: The antigen remains undetermined.

The sample consisted of CD8+ T cells from blood (PBMCs), taken 24 months after the transplant. The chain links TRBV7-6 to TRBJ2-7; 8 positions agree with TRBD2. This sequence originates from a human patient who received a combined kidney and bone marrow transplant. T cells may partly derive from the graft donor. CDR3 coding DNA: TGTGCCAGCAGCTTAGGTCCCAACCGGGAGGGTAGCTACGAGCAGTACTTC. Translation: CASSLGPNREGSYEQYF.